The entry below gives a single T cell receptor (beta chain) sequence along with its context. Its specificity is not known. Germline V gene sequence: CDR1 SGHAT, CDR2 FQNNGV. The CDR3 length is 15 residues. With 5 bases removed from V and 0 bases from J, the gap between germline ends came to 10 bases. This record belongs to a study of CD8+ T cells in alopecia areata. Study context: Among treated patients, oral tofacitinib was administered at 5 to 10 mg twice daily. Study-level results: With patients, TCR sharing proved less clear than in mice, a difference possibly related to HLA. Higher clonality was seen in lesional scalp than in normal scalp, especially in alopecia totalis/universalis.

RNA extraction was followed by reverse transcription into cDNA, which acted as the sequencing template. Sequenced by immunoSEQ multiplex PCR; TCRdb stores in-frame clones only, minus some. This sample has about 180,000 clones; roughly 65% occur once, and the top ten carry around 1.6%. The investigators collected lesional scalp punch biopsies and peripheral blood from alopecia areata patients. The chain employs TRBV11-2 and TRBJ2-2; no firm D call. This receptor was taken from a human donor with alopecia areata. This specimen was CD4+ T cells sorted from blood, taken at week 0. The CDR3 here is CASSPTRSNTGELFF. Here the CDR3 DNA reads TGTGCCAGCAGCCCTACCAGGTCGAACACCGGGGAGCTGTTTTTT.